The 30 T cell receptor beta chains reported below all come from one sample, sequenced in a study of shared clonotypes between healthy human individuals. Profiling relied on immunoSEQ multiplex PCR, and the TCRdb table lists in-frame clones only, not all of them. The profile shows roughly 2,300,000 clones, roughly 90% of them singletons. Specimen: naive CD4+ T cells from PBMCs. This sample's subset: CD45RA+ positively selected. These receptors originate from a man younger than 35 in good health. Some clones in this sample may be carry-over from other donors' samples.

Comments on this clone: Within the sample, other DNA sequences also encode this same CDR3. CDR3 in amino acids: CASSLKGSNTEAFF. The CDR3 region has the DNA TGTGCCAGCAGCTTAAAAGGCTCAAACACTGAAGCTTTCTTT. The chain employs TRBV7-9 and TRBJ1-1; no clear D. The CDR3 loop spans 14 amino acids. Germline V gene sequence: CDR1 SEHNR, CDR2 FQNEAQ (reference sequence). The V and J ends lost 2 bases and 2 bases respectively, with 9 bases between them.

This clone is a singleton in its sample. The chain is built from TRBV9 and TRBJ2-1, with 7 bases matching TRBD1. The junction had 8 bases not matched to a gene; V was cut back by 4 bases and J by 1 base. Germline CDR1 and CDR2: SGDLS and YYNGEE. CDR3 length equals 16 residues. In DNA, the CDR3 is TGTGCCAGCAGCCCTCTCGGCAGGGGGTCCTACAATGAGCAGTTCTTC. Its protein product is CASSPLGRGSYNEQFF.

V gene TRBV6-1 combines with J gene TRBJ2-2; perhaps TRBD1 as D (5 bases). V was clipped by 7 bases and J by 5 bases, with 11 bases between them. The CDR3 totals 13 residues. Germline V lookup: CDR1 MNHNS, CDR2 SASEGT. The CDR3 sequence is CASIPRQTGELFF. The CDR3 bases are TGTGCCAGCATCCCGCGACAGACCGGGGAGCTGTTTTTT.

The V and J genes are TRBV19 and TRBJ2-6, with 7 bases that match TRBD1. After removal of 5 bases from V and 0 bases from J, the junction contained 10 bases not matched to a gene. This CDR3 comprises 18 residues. From germline, CDR1 is LNHDA and CDR2 SQIVND (reference sequence). This chain's CDR3 is CASSPKPGQLSGANVLTF. In DNA form, the CDR3 reads TGTGCCAGTAGTCCAAAACCGGGACAGCTCTCTGGGGCCAACGTCCTGACTTTC.

The V gene is TRBV6-5, the J gene TRBJ1-2; D gene unclear. V was cut by 7 bases and J by 8 bases, with 14 bases left in between. Germline assignment: CDR1 MNHEY and CDR2 SVGAGI. The CDR3 is 12 residues long. CDR3: CASTATPGGYTF. Here the CDR3 DNA reads TGTGCCAGCACTGCCACACCGGGGGGCTACACCTTC.

This chain connects TRBV5-4 to TRBJ1-2; D may be TRBD1 (6 bases). Germline V CDR1 and CDR2: SGHNT, YYREEE (reference sequence). Trimming removed 4 bases at V and 3 bases at J, with 13 bases between. The CDR3 totals 14 residues. This chain's CDR3 is CASSQSGQYYGYTF. The CDR3, as DNA: TGTGCCAGCAGCCAATCCGGACAGTACTATGGCTACACCTTC.

The rearrangement uses TRBV6-4 and TRBJ1-1; 8 positions agree with TRBD1. This CDR3 contains 14 residues. Germline CDR1 MRHNA, CDR2 SNTAGT. J gave up 1 base and V 6 bases, and 4 bases lay outside the gene matches. In nucleotides, the CDR3 is TGTGCCAGCAGATCGGACAGGGCGAACACTGAAGCTTTCTTT. Its translation: CASRSDRANTEAFF.

The V gene is TRBV28, the J gene TRBJ1-1, with TRBD1 matching over 8 bases. CDR1 is MDHEN, CDR2 SYDVKM, per germline. The CDR3 has 14 residues. V gave up 6 bases and J gave up 7 bases; unmatched junction bases: 10. CDR3 sequence: CASSPQGAGLEAFF. The CDR3 DNA sequence: TGTGCCAGCAGCCCCCAGGGGGCTGGCCTTGAAGCTTTCTTT.

The V gene is TRBV27, the J gene TRBJ1-5, with D maybe TRBD1 (5 bases). Germline V gene lookup returns CDR1 MNHEY and CDR2 SMNVEV (reference sequence). The length of the CDR3 is 15 residues. V was pared by 2 bases and J by 7 bases, with 15 bases between. The CDR3, as DNA: TGTGCCAGCAGTTTAGATCGGGGTCAGGGACAGCCCCAGCATTTT. Translation: CASSLDRGQGQPQHF.

V gene TRBV11-2 combines with J gene TRBJ2-7, with 7 bases lining up with TRBD1. V lost 3 bases to trimming and J lost 3 bases; unmatched junction nucleotides: 5. Germline CDR1 SGHAT, CDR2 FQNNGV. The length of the CDR3 is 14 residues. The CDR3 coding sequence is TGTGCCAGCAGCTTGGCGACAGGGAACTACGAGCAGTACTTC. Its protein product is CASSLATGNYEQYF.

This rearrangement joins TRBV6-1 to TRBJ1-2, with D perhaps matching TRBD1 (5 bases). Per germline, CDR1 MNHNS and CDR2 SASEGT. The CDR3 has 12 amino acids. V was trimmed by 3 bases and J by 8 bases, leaving 10 bases between them. CDR3 in amino acids: CASSDRVWGYTF. CDR3 sequence (DNA): TGTGCCAGCAGTGACAGGGTCTGGGGCTACACCTTC.

This chain links TRBV6-1 with TRBJ1-3; unclear D gene. The CDR3 is made up of 14 amino acids. Germline CDR1 and CDR2: MNHNS and SASEGT. The V gene lost 2 bases and the J gene lost 3 bases, with 8 bases spanning the gap. CDR3 residues: CASSELGYGNTIYF. The CDR3 nucleotides read TGTGCCAGCAGTGAACTAGGGTATGGAAACACCATATATTTT.

Concerning this clone itself: Other DNA sequences in the sample encode the same CDR3. The J gene is TRBJ2-3, the V gene TRBV2; 8 bases map to TRBD1. CDR3 length: 15 residues. CDR1 is SNHLY and CDR2 is FYNNEI in the germline V gene. V lost 6 bases to trimming and J lost 1 base; unmatched junction nucleotides: 6. CDR3 protein: CASSGPGQGTDTQYF. The DNA for the CDR3 is TGTGCCAGCAGCGGCCCGGGACAGGGCACAGATACGCAGTATTTT.

CDR3 protein: CASSPWEGGEQFF. As DNA, the CDR3 is TGTGCCAGCAGCCCCTGGGAGGGCGGTGAGCAGTTCTTC. The chain has TRBV7-3 and TRBJ2-1, with 7 bases identical to TRBD2. Germline lookup yields CDR1 SGHTA and CDR2 FQGTGA. The CDR3 covers 13 residues. V lost 5 bases, J lost 9 bases, and 7 bases stayed unmatched.

In nucleotides, the CDR3 is TGTGCCAGCAGGCCCCTCCGGGACAGGAGCCTCCCGGGTGGAAACACCATATATTTT. Protein: CASRPLRDRSLPGGNTIYF. The chain combines TRBV11-2 with TRBJ1-3, with TRBD1 matching 8 bases. J lost 3 bases, V lost 6 bases, and 19 bases had no gene match. Germline V gives CDR1 SGHAT, CDR2 FQNNGV. This CDR3 is 19 amino acids long.

This clone has a single count. V usage is TRBV19 and J usage is TRBJ2-7, with D perhaps being TRBD1 or TRBD2 (5 bases each). Germline CDR1 LNHDA, CDR2 SQIVND (reference sequence). Trimming removed 4 bases at V and 2 bases at J, with 18 bases between. This CDR3 contains 16 residues. The CDR3 coding sequence is TGTGCCAGTAGTACACGCACAGGACTTGGAACCTACGAGCAGTACTTC. It is translated as CASSTRTGLGTYEQYF.

This chain uses TRBV30 with TRBJ1-2; D remains ambiguous. The CDR3 runs to 11 residues. The V end lost 7 bases, the J end lost 3 bases, and 9 bases lay between the germline ends. Germline V gene data show CDR1 as GTSNPN and CDR2 as SVGIG (reference sequence). The CDR3 DNA follows: TGTGCCTCCACGGTCTACTATGGCTACACCTTC. This codes for CASTVYYGYTF.

The V and J genes are TRBV27 and TRBJ1-1, with D possibly matching TRBD1 (5 bases). The CDR3 spans 14 residues. V was shortened by 2 bases and J by 4 bases, with 11 bases between the two germline ends. CDR1 is MNHEY, CDR2 SMNVEV, per germline (reference sequence). The CDR3 region has the DNA TGTGCCAGCAGTTTAGGCGTGGGGCGCACTGAAGCTTTCTTT. Translated: CASSLGVGRTEAFF.

This rearrangement joins TRBV18 to TRBJ1-5, with 10 bases that match TRBD1. V shed 3 bases and J 3 bases; nucleotides not matched to a gene: 23. CDR1 is KGHSH and CDR2 is LQKENI in the germline V gene. The CDR3 extends over 22 amino acids. The CDR3 DNA sequence: TGTGCCAGCTCACCGGTCCCAAGGAGAAACCTCGGGACAGGGGCTTACAATCAGCCCCAGCATTTT. It specifies CASSPVPRRNLGTGAYNQPQHF.

The V and J genes are TRBV2 and TRBJ1-1, with D unclear. The CDR3 is 14 amino acids. V lost 2 bases, J lost 10 bases, and 17 bases lay in between. CDR1 is SNHLY and CDR2 is FYNNEI in the germline V gene. CDR3 residues: CASSEIRGSSLAFF. The CDR3 DNA is TGTGCCAGCAGTGAAATTCGTGGTTCTAGTCTAGCTTTCTTT.

The CDR3 loop reads CSATPSGRMFF. In DNA form, the CDR3 reads TGCAGTGCTACCCCTAGCGGGAGGATGTTCTTC. The J gene is TRBJ2-1, the V gene TRBV20-1; 11 nucleotides align to TRBD2. The CDR3 is 11 residues long. The germline CDR1 and CDR2 sequences are DFQATT and SNEGSKA (reference sequence). With V trimmed by 4 bases and J by 15 bases, 5 bases remained unmatched.

V and J are TRBV7-2 and TRBJ1-1, with D unresolved. CDR1 and CDR2 from the germline V gene are SGHTA and FQGNSA. V lost 1 base and J lost 0, with 9 bases in between. This CDR3 spans 15 amino acids. The CDR3 coding sequence is TGTGCCAGCAGCTTAGGTACAGCAATGAACACTGAAGCTTTCTTT. Amino acids: CASSLGTAMNTEAFF.

The chain carries TRBV5-4 and TRBJ1-2, with 8 bases identical to TRBD1. Germline CDR1 and CDR2: SGHNT and YYREEE (reference sequence). The CDR3 has 15 residues. With V trimmed by 0 bases and J by 4 bases, 5 bases remained unmatched. CDR3 nucleotides: TGTGCCAGCAGCTTGGGGGGACAGGCTTCCTATGGCTACACCTTC. Translation: CASSLGGQASYGYTF.

This clone was detected only once. The chain uses TRBV28 and TRBJ1-2; perhaps TRBD1 as D (6 bases). The CDR3 extends over 15 amino acids. The V gene lost 2 bases and the J gene lost 4 bases, with 14 bases spanning the gap. Germline V lookup: CDR1 MDHEN, CDR2 SYDVKM. DNA for the CDR3: TGTGCCAGCAGTTTAAGATCAGGGGCAGGCTATGGCTACACCTTC. Amino acid sequence: CASSLRSGAGYGYTF.

The chain combines TRBV14 with TRBJ2-2, with 12 bases fitting TRBD2. The germline V gene encodes CDR1 SGHDN and CDR2 FVKESK. The CDR3 is made up of 17 amino acids. Trimming took 0 bases from V and 4 from J; bases not matched to a gene: 3. The CDR3 sequence is CASSQDRLAGVTGELFF. CDR3 bases: TGTGCCAGCAGCCAAGATCGACTAGCGGGAGTCACCGGGGAGCTGTTTTTT.

This chain joins TRBV11-2 and TRBJ2-2; tentative D call: TRBD2 (6 bases). The germline V gene encodes CDR1 SGHAT and CDR2 FQNNGV. The CDR3 loop spans 15 amino acids. Trimming removed 4 bases from V and 4 bases from J, with 13 bases in between. This chain's CDR3 is CASSSGTTSTGELFF. In DNA form, the CDR3 reads TGTGCCAGCAGCTCTGGGACGACTAGCACCGGGGAGCTGTTTTTT.

This chain joins TRBV5-4 and TRBJ2-7; no firm D call. The V gene lost 0 bases and the J gene lost 6 bases, with 7 bases spanning the gap. This CDR3 is 12 amino acids long. The V gene's germline CDR1 is SGHNT and CDR2 YYREEE (reference sequence). CDR3 residues: CASSLVSGEQYF. DNA for the CDR3: TGTGCCAGCAGCTTGGTATCGGGCGAGCAGTACTTC.

The chain carries TRBV5-6 and TRBJ1-1; no clear D gene. Trimming cost V 0 bases and J 4 bases, with 7 bases left between them. Germline values: CDR1 SGHDT, CDR2 YYEEEE. The CDR3 runs to 13 residues. CDR3 DNA sequence: TGTGCCAGCAGCTTGGAGCCGGGCACTGAAGCTTTCTTT. Translation: CASSLEPGTEAFF.

To note about this clone: Other DNA variants within this sample encode the same CDR3. V is TRBV5-1 and J is TRBJ2-1; D is undetermined. Germline CDR1 is SGHRS and CDR2 is YFSETQ. The CDR3 totals 13 residues. V gave up 4 bases and J gave up 4 bases, with 9 bases separating them. CDR3 sequence: CASSPDIYNEQFF. For the CDR3, the DNA is TGCGCCAGCAGCCCAGACATTTACAATGAGCAGTTCTTC.

The rearrangement joins TRBV5-4 to TRBJ2-7; 8 nucleotides line up with TRBD2. V dropped 1 base and J dropped 6; count of bases not matched to a gene: 6. This CDR3 has 14 residues. Germline values: CDR1 SGHNT, CDR2 YYREEE (reference sequence). In DNA, the CDR3 is TGTGCCAGCAGCTTGAGCGGGGGCATATCCGAGCAGTACTTC. Protein product: CASSLSGGISEQYF.